A single sample is the source of the 6 T cell receptor beta chains below, sequenced in a study of T cell responses to AZD1222 COVID-19 vaccine. Libraries were prepared by immunoSEQ multiplex PCR; TCRdb keeps only in-frame clonotypes and omits some of them. The sample yields roughly 110,000 clones, roughly 90% seen once. The sequenced sample was peripheral blood, obtained on day 0 of AZD1222 vaccination. Receptor source: an adult in good health.

The CDR3 here is CATSRHVQGSADTQYF. The CDR3 DNA sequence: TGTGCCACCAGCAGACACGTACAGGGGAGCGCAGATACGCAGTATTTT. The V and J genes are TRBV15 and TRBJ2-3; TRBD1 matches at 7 bases. The germline CDR1 and CDR2 sequences are LNHNV and YYDKDF (reference sequence). Germline trimming cut 2 bases from V and 4 bases from J; bases unmatched to any gene: 9. There are 16 residues in the CDR3.

The genes are TRBV5-4 and TRBJ1-6, with 7 bases aligning to TRBD1. This CDR3 has 14 residues. Germline V lookup: CDR1 SGHNT, CDR2 YYREEE (reference sequence). V lost 2 bases to trimming and J lost 9 bases; unmatched junction nucleotides: 5. The CDR3 sequence: CASSFNRGGSPLHF. CDR3 DNA sequence: TGTGCCAGCAGCTTTAACAGGGGTGGTTCACCCCTCCACTTT.

The V gene is TRBV5-4, the J gene TRBJ1-3; 9 bases align to TRBD1. This CDR3 spans 18 amino acids. The germline V gene has CDR1 SGHNT and CDR2 YYREEE (reference sequence). With V trimmed by 0 bases and J by 0 bases, 7 bases remained unmatched. The DNA for the CDR3 is TGTGCCAGCAGCTTGGGGGGGACAGGGTGGATCTCTGGAAACACCATATATTTT. It encodes CASSLGGTGWISGNTIYF.

The CDR3 loop is CASLAGGAQDTQYF. The CDR3 DNA reads TGTGCCAGCTTAGCGGGAGGAGCCCAAGATACGCAGTATTTT. This chain uses TRBV18 with TRBJ2-3; TRBD2 matches 10 bases. Germline CDR1 is KGHSH and CDR2 is LQKENI. The ends lost 7 bases at V and 5 bases at J; junction bases unmatched: 6. This CDR3 has 14 amino acids. Together with reference TRBV18 and TRBJ2-3, the CDR3 gives the full variable domain: NAGVMQNPRHLVRRRGQEARLRCSPMKGHSHVYWYRQLPEEGLKFMVYLQKENIIDESGMPKERFSAEFPKEGPSILRIQQVVRGDSAAYFCASLAGGAQDTQYFGPGTRLTVL.

Concerning this clone: Other DNA sequences within the sample encode an identical CDR3. The gene calls are TRBV7-9 and TRBJ2-2; D is uncertain. CDR1 is SEHNR and CDR2 is FQNEAQ in the germline V gene (reference sequence). This CDR3 comprises 12 residues. Trimming pared 5 bases from V and 4 bases from J, leaving 5 bases between. DNA of the CDR3: TGTGCCAGCAGCCTAGGCACCGGGGAGCTGTTTTTT. Translated: CASSLGTGELFF.

The J gene is TRBJ1-2, the V gene TRBV12-5, with D maybe TRBD1 (5 bases). The CDR3 sequence is 13 residues long. V lost 1 base and J lost 4, with 7 bases in between. From germline, CDR1 is LGHNT and CDR2 FRNRAP. CDR3 nucleotide sequence: TGTGCTAGTGGTTTGGAGGGGACCTATGGCTACACCTTC. It yields the protein CASGLEGTYGYTF.